The 13 T cell receptor beta chains below come from one sample, sequenced in a study of vaccination and CD4 T cells after COVID-19. Noted treatment: roughly 11-day PBMC culture with coronavirus spike peptide pools or control peptides (ViraFEST assay). These CD4+ T cells came from an unexposed donor, sampled before the COVID-19 pandemic (2011-2018). Cultured CD4+ T cells had their DNA profiled by the Oncomine TCR Beta short-read assay. In TCRdb, the PCR reads were re-called with MiXCR into one record per CDR3 protein. This sample yields about 6,600 distinct CDR3 sequences, of which 29% are seen a single time; around 33% belongs to the top ten. Their specific antigens are unknown. Sequencing input: CD4+ T cells from blood, cultured in vitro. The source is a human donor in good health.

The chain uses TRBV7-3 and TRBJ2-1, with D possibly TRBD1 on 6 matching bases. This CDR3 is built from 12 residues. From germline, CDR1 is SGHTA and CDR2 FQGTGA. The V gene lost 5 bases and the J gene lost 7 bases, with 9 bases spanning the gap. The CDR3 DNA follows: TGTGCCAGCAGCCCCACAGGGAATGAGCAGTTCTTC. Its translation: CASSPTGNEQFF.

The chain joins TRBV6-1 to TRBJ2-7; TRBD2 matches at 9 bases. V lost 6 bases and J lost 5; bases outside the gene matches: 11. Germline V gene sequence: CDR1 MNHNS, CDR2 SASEGT. The length of the CDR3 is 15 residues. The CDR3 nucleotides read TGTGCCAGCAGACGCGGGGGGGCCTCAAGGGACGAGCAGTACTTC. It is translated as CASRRGGASRDEQYF.

The chain links TRBV27 to TRBJ2-3, with TRBD2 identical over 13 bases. Germline V gives CDR1 MNHEY, CDR2 SMNVEV (reference sequence). The CDR3 runs 16 residues. J lost 15 bases, V lost 4 bases, and 16 bases had no gene match. In DNA, the CDR3 is TGTGCCAGCAGTTCCGGGACTAGCGGGGCGAACTCACGAGGCTATTTT. This encodes CASSSGTSGANSRGYF.

The rearrangement uses TRBV6-2 or TRBV6-3 and TRBJ2-7; D gene ambiguous. The CDR3 consists of 13 residues. Per the germline V gene, CDR1 is MNHEY and CDR2 is SVGEGT. V lost 5 bases and J 1 base, leaving 9 bases between the germline ends. The CDR3 sequence: CASSPDTSYEQYF. The CDR3, as DNA: TGTGCCAGCAGTCCCGACACATCCTACGAGCAGTACTTC.

This clonotype was seen only a few times. V and J are TRBV5-1 and TRBJ1-2; no clear D. Germline V gene lookup returns CDR1 SGHRS and CDR2 YFSETQ. Between the trimmed V and J ends, which lost 0 bases and 5 bases, there was a span of 8 bases. The CDR3 loop spans 13 amino acids. Written as DNA, the CDR3 is TGCGCCAGCAGCTTGGCCCCAGAATATGGCTACACCTTC. Amino acids: CASSLAPEYGYTF.

The rearrangement joins TRBV6-1 to TRBJ1-1, with TRBD1 matching over 8 bases. Germline trimming cut 6 bases from V and 7 bases from J; bases unmatched to any gene: 10. CDR3 length equals 14 residues. The germline V gene has CDR1 MNHNS and CDR2 SASEGT. The CDR3, as DNA: TGTGCCAGCAGCCCCCGAACAGGGGGGTTTGAAGCTTTCTTT. Translation gives CASSPRTGGFEAFF.

The rearrangement uses TRBV10-3 and TRBJ2-2; TRBD2 might be the D (7 bases). Germline loops: CDR1 ENHRY, CDR2 SYGVKD. The CDR3 consists of 14 residues. The V end was cut by 6 bases, the J end by 12 bases, with 20 bases between. CDR3 in amino acids: CAISADPRGGKLFF. CDR3 in DNA: TGTGCCATCAGCGCCGATCCTAGGGGGGGGAAGCTGTTTTTT.

This clonotype occurred a few times. The chain has TRBV6-1 and TRBJ1-5, with D possibly being TRBD1 (5 bases). Germline CDR1 MNHNS, CDR2 SASEGT. The germline V and J ends were trimmed by 8 bases and 3 bases, with 8 bases remaining between them. This CDR3 has 12 amino acids. CDR3 amino acids: CASGQNNQPQHF. As DNA, the CDR3 is TGTGCCAGCGGACAAAACAATCAGCCCCAGCATTTT.

The gene calls are TRBV27 and TRBJ2-2; D unclear. CDR3 size: 15 residues. Trimming stripped 7 bases from V and 1 base from J, with 13 bases between. Germline V CDR1 and CDR2: MNHEY, SMNVEV (reference sequence). The CDR3 region is CASKVYSGNTGELFF. The DNA of the CDR3 is TGTGCCAGCAAAGTATATTCCGGGAACACCGGGGAGCTGTTTTTT.

The J gene is TRBJ2-5, the V gene TRBV5-1, with D possibly matching TRBD2 (5 bases). This CDR3 contains 12 residues. Trimming left V 5 bases short and J 5 bases short, with 10 bases between. The germline V gene encodes CDR1 SGHRS and CDR2 YFSETQ. This CDR3 is CASRLEEETQYF. CDR3 bases: TGCGCCAGCAGACTGGAGGAGGAGACCCAGTACTTC.

This clonotype has more than one count but fewer than ten. The chain combines TRBV11-2 with TRBJ2-5; TRBD1 aligns across 10 bases. This CDR3 comprises 16 residues. Germline V CDR1 and CDR2: SGHAT, FQNNGV. J gave up 3 bases and V 8 bases, and 12 bases lay outside the gene matches. The chain's CDR3 is CASRPTGGRLEETQYF. CDR3 DNA: TGTGCCAGCCGCCCGACAGGGGGCAGGTTGGAAGAGACCCAGTACTTC.

This clonotype has just a few counts. The chain is built from TRBV20-1 and TRBJ1-6, with unresolved D. CDR1 is DFQATT, CDR2 SNEGSKA, per germline (reference sequence). Trimming pared 2 bases from V and 0 bases from J, leaving 17 bases between. This CDR3 has 18 residues. The CDR3 DNA follows: TGCAGTGCTAGAATTGACGGATTGTACAGCTCCTATAATTCACCCCTCCACTTT. It translates to CSARIDGLYSSYNSPLHF.

This clonotype was counted only a few times. This chain uses TRBV20-1 with TRBJ1-5, with 8 nucleotides matching TRBD1. The CDR3 is 16 residues long. The germline CDR1 and CDR2 sequences are DFQATT and SNEGSKA (reference sequence). Unmatched junction bases numbered 5, after V lost 0 bases and J lost 1 base. This CDR3 reads CSARDRRDRSNQPQHF. The CDR3 nucleotides read TGCAGTGCTAGAGATCGGAGGGACAGGAGCAATCAGCCCCAGCATTTT.